The T cell receptor (beta chain) described here comes from a study of cytomegalovirus exposure and HLA in healthy donors. PCR used 60 Vbeta primers and 13 Jbeta primers. Clones were sequenced by immunoSEQ multiplex PCR, and TCRdb holds only the in-frame ones, with some missing. This specimen shows 95,000 to 150,000 clones; the ten leading clones hold approximately 2%. Germline loops: CDR1 SNHLY, CDR2 FYNNEI. The CDR3 is 13 amino acids. J was trimmed by 6 bases and V by 7 bases; bases with no gene match: 9. The chain recombines TRBV2 with TRBJ2-7; 7 positions agree with TRBD2. The clonotype was recovered from a man aged 40-50 years in good health and CMV-seronegative. The sample consisted of PBMCs. In DNA, the CDR3 is TGTGCCAGCACAGGAAAGCGGGGAGCCGAGCAGTACTTC. As protein: CASTGKRGAEQYF.